This passage covers 32 T cell receptor beta chains from one sample sequenced in a study of T cell responses to AZD1222 COVID-19 vaccine. The repertoire was sequenced with immunoSEQ multiplex PCR; TCRdb's copy has only in-frame clones and lacks some. The sample has approximately 190,000 clones; around 92% are singletons. This material consisted of peripheral blood, taken on day 0 of AZD1222 vaccination. The source of these receptors is an adult in good health.

The chain recombines TRBV10-2 with TRBJ1-1; D gene unclear. The ends were cut back, 6 bases at V and 1 base at J, with 12 bases in the middle. Germline lookup yields CDR1 WSHSY and CDR2 SAAADI. This CDR3 contains 14 residues. CDR3 sequence: CASRPRRGNTEAFF. The DNA of the CDR3 is TGCGCCAGCAGGCCCAGGAGAGGGAACACTGAAGCTTTCTTT.

J is TRBJ2-2 and V is TRBV18, with D unresolved. The CDR3 spans 15 residues. The V end lost 4 bases, the J end lost 6 bases, and 15 bases lay between the germline ends. Germline V gives CDR1 KGHSH, CDR2 LQKENI. The CDR3 reads CASSRMVMDAGELFF. In DNA form, the CDR3 reads TGTGCCAGCTCACGGATGGTGATGGACGCCGGGGAGCTGTTTTTT.

This clone appeared a single time. The chain uses TRBV19 and TRBJ2-7; TRBD1 matches at 8 bases. CDR3 length: 15 amino acids. Germline CDR1 is LNHDA and CDR2 is SQIVND (reference sequence). The J segment lost 2 bases and the V segment lost 4 bases, leaving 7 bases of the junction unmatched. CDR3 coding DNA: TGTGCCAGTAGTAAGACCGGGACAGGTACCTACGAGCAGTACTTC. Its translation: CASSKTGTGTYEQYF. Complete variable domain (other parts from reference TRBV19 and TRBJ2-7): DGGITQSPKYLFRKEGQNVTLSCEQNLNHDAMYWYRQDPGQGLRLIYYSQIVNDFQKGDIAEGYSVSREKKESFPLTVTSAQKNPTAFYLCASSKTGTGTYEQYFGPGTRLTVT.

The chain links TRBV20-1 to TRBJ1-5; no firm D call. CDR3 length: 13 residues. Trimming left V 3 bases short and J 5 bases short, with 11 bases between. Germline values: CDR1 DFQATT, CDR2 SNEGSKA (reference sequence). The CDR3 DNA follows: TGCAGTGCTAGTGATCCACTCGATCAGCCCCAGCATTTT. Amino acids: CSASDPLDQPQHF.

This CDR3 is CASSWRDRGRQYF. CDR3 sequence (DNA): TGTGCCAGCAGCTGGAGGGACAGGGGACGTCAGTACTTC. The genes are TRBV5-4 and TRBJ2-7; 10 bases are a match to TRBD1. V dropped 3 bases and J dropped 10; count of bases not matched to a gene: 7. CDR1 and CDR2 from the germline V gene are SGHNT and YYREEE (reference sequence). The CDR3 consists of 13 residues.

The V gene is TRBV6-6, the J gene TRBJ2-7; 8 bases agree with TRBD2. The trim removed 0 bases at V and 0 bases at J, leaving 4 bases unmatched. The CDR3 loop spans 16 amino acids. Germline V gene data show CDR1 as MNHNY and CDR2 as SVGAGI (reference sequence). The CDR3 spells CASSYSGRGASYEQYF. The CDR3, as DNA: TGTGCCAGCAGTTACTCTGGGCGGGGGGCCTCCTACGAGCAGTACTTC.

This chain connects TRBV6-5 to TRBJ2-7; the match to TRBD1 covers 7 bases. Germline-derived CDR1 and CDR2 are MNHEY and SVGAGI. There are 14 residues in the CDR3. V gave up 4 bases and J gave up 2 bases; unmatched junction bases: 5. CDR3 sequence reads: CASSLFRGTYEQYF. In nucleotides, the CDR3 is TGTGCCAGCAGTTTGTTCAGGGGGACCTACGAGCAGTACTTC.

This chain links TRBV6-4 with TRBJ1-2; 8 bases are a match to TRBD1. This CDR3 has 14 amino acids. Looked up from germline, CDR1 is MRHNA and CDR2 is SNTAGT. J was trimmed by 6 bases and V by 6 bases; bases with no gene match: 9. The CDR3 region has the DNA TGTGCCAGCAGAGGACAGGGTGGCGGAGATGGCTACACCTTC. This translates into CASRGQGGGDGYTF.

The genes are TRBV19 and TRBJ2-1; TRBD2 matches 8 bases. Germline CDR1 reads LNHDA; CDR2 reads SQIVND (reference sequence). V lost 3 bases, J lost 6 bases, and 7 bases stayed unmatched. The CDR3 covers 15 residues. The CDR3 DNA sequence: TGTGCCAGTAGTATTCCCCGGGGGGGCGGCAATGAGCAGTTCTTC. Its protein product is CASSIPRGGGNEQFF.

CDR3 sequence (DNA): TGTGCCAGTAGTACCGTGGGGGACAGCCTCAATCAGCCCCAGCATTTT. Translated: CASSTVGDSLNQPQHF. The chain combines TRBV19 with TRBJ1-5, with TRBD1 matching 7 bases. Germline loops: CDR1 LNHDA, CDR2 SQIVND (reference sequence). With 4 bases clipped from V and 3 bases from J, the junction kept 9 bases outside the gene matches. This CDR3 has 16 amino acids.

The V call is TRBV5-4, the J call TRBJ1-2, with D tentatively TRBD1 (5 bases). V gave up 3 bases and J gave up 7 bases, with 19 bases separating them. The CDR3 loop spans 15 amino acids. CDR1 is SGHNT and CDR2 is YYREEE in the germline V gene (reference sequence). The CDR3 DNA follows: TGTGCCAGCAGCTCGGGACTCCGCTTCGATAGTGGCTACACCTTC. Protein product: CASSSGLRFDSGYTF.

This sequence joins TRBV10-3 and TRBJ1-2, with a possible D match to TRBD1 (5 bases). There are 14 residues in the CDR3. Deletions cut 5 bases from V and 0 bases from J, with 10 bases between. CDR1 is ENHRY and CDR2 is SYGVKD in the germline V gene. The CDR3 region has the DNA TGTGCCATCAGTAGTTTGACAGCTAACTATGGCTACACCTTC. As protein: CAISSLTANYGYTF.

J is TRBJ2-7 and V is TRBV6-5; D is perhaps TRBD2 (5 bases). V was clipped by 10 bases and J by 6 bases, with 19 bases between them. This CDR3 has 13 amino acids. In germline, CDR1 is MNHEY, CDR2 SVGAGI. The DNA for the CDR3 is TGTGCCACCCCGGGCGGGCAGACTCTCGAGCAGTACTTC. Translating it yields CATPGGQTLEQYF.

As to this clone: The same CDR3 is also encoded by other DNA sequences in this sample. The chain links TRBV28 to TRBJ1-3; the D is unclear. CDR3 size: 11 residues. V dropped 6 bases and J dropped 4 bases, with 4 bases sitting between them. Germline CDR1 and CDR2: MDHEN and SYDVKM. The chain's CDR3 is CASSLGNTIYF. The CDR3 DNA follows: TGTGCCAGCAGCCTCGGAAACACCATATATTTT.

The V call is TRBV20-1, the J call TRBJ2-2, with 7 bases matching TRBD1. The CDR3 has 12 amino acids. V was pared by 3 bases and J by 6 bases, with 1 base of the junction left unmatched. Germline CDR1 and CDR2: DFQATT and SNEGSKA (reference sequence). CDR3 region: CSASQGAGELFF. CDR3 DNA: TGCAGTGCTAGTCAGGGGGCCGGGGAGCTGTTTTTT.

J is TRBJ2-3 and V is TRBV7-9; TRBD2 might be the D (6 bases). This CDR3 is built from 16 residues. Trimming removed 1 base at V and 0 bases at J, with 11 bases between. CDR1 is SEHNR and CDR2 is FQNEAQ in the germline V gene (reference sequence). CDR3 nucleotides: TGTGCCAGCAGCTTAGGGGGACTCCATAGCACAGATACGCAGTATTTT. It codes for CASSLGGLHSTDTQYF.

This chain connects TRBV6-5 to TRBJ1-6; the D gene is possibly TRBD1 (6 bases). Trimming cost V 8 bases and J 4 bases, with 9 bases left between them. The CDR3 contains 13 residues. Per the germline V gene, CDR1 is MNHEY and CDR2 is SVGAGI. CDR3 loop: CASRQVYNSPLHF. CDR3 DNA sequence: TGTGCCAGCCGACAGGTTTATAATTCACCCCTCCACTTT.

A single count supports this clone. The J gene is TRBJ2-7, the V gene TRBV9; D perhaps matches TRBD2 (6 bases). Deletions cut 4 bases from V and 0 bases from J, with 11 bases between. Germline V CDR1 and CDR2: SGDLS, YYNGEE. This CDR3 is 14 amino acids long. CDR3 DNA sequence: TGTGCCAGCAGCTTTAGCGGTGGCTCCTACGAGCAGTACTTC. Translated, it gives CASSFSGGSYEQYF.

V usage is TRBV6-5 and J usage is TRBJ1-1; the D gene is possibly TRBD1 (6 bases). This CDR3 is 15 amino acids long. Trimming took 4 bases from V and 5 from J, leaving 17 bases between them. Germline-derived CDR1 and CDR2 are MNHEY and SVGAGI. The CDR3 DNA reads TGTGCCAGCAGTTCCGAACAGGGTGGAAGAACTGAAGCTTTCTTT. This codes for CASSSEQGGRTEAFF.

This clone was counted once. The chain has TRBV7-3 and TRBJ1-5, with D perhaps TRBD1 (5 bases). The V end was cut by 3 bases, the J end by 7 bases, with 13 bases between. The CDR3 runs 14 residues. Germline V gives CDR1 SGHTA, CDR2 FQGTGA. The CDR3 DNA reads as TGTGCCAGCAGCTTCTCAGGGTTTCGACAGCCCCAGCATTTT. Its protein product is CASSFSGFRQPQHF.

The chain is built from TRBV25-1 and TRBJ2-1; D is unclear. The V gene's germline CDR1 is MGHDK and CDR2 SYGVNS. The CDR3 extends over 15 amino acids. With 6 bases removed from V and 0 bases from J, the gap between germline ends came to 12 bases. The CDR3 is CASSLTASSYNEQFF. The CDR3 DNA follows: TGTGCCAGCAGCTTGACTGCCAGCTCCTACAATGAGCAGTTCTTC. Supplemented by reference TRBV25-1 and TRBJ2-1, the full variable domain reads EADIYQTPRYLVIGTGKKITLECSQTMGHDKMYWYQQDPGMELHLIHYSYGVNSTEKGDLSSESTVSRIRTEHFPLTLESARPSHTSQYLCASSLTASSYNEQFFGPGTRLTVL.

The chain employs TRBV3-1 (or the pseudogene TRBV3-2) and TRBJ1-3; perhaps TRBD1 as D (5 bases). This CDR3 is 17 amino acids long. Germline loops: CDR1 LGHDT, CDR2 YNNKEL (reference sequence). Trimming stripped 2 bases from V and 4 bases from J, with 18 bases between. The CDR3 DNA sequence: TGTGCCAGCAGCCAACATAATGGGGGTCCGGTAGGAAACACCATATATTTT. It codes for CASSQHNGGPVGNTIYF.

This clone was found once. The chain joins TRBV28 to TRBJ1-1; 12 bases match TRBD1. Germline V CDR1 and CDR2: MDHEN, SYDVKM. This CDR3 is 15 amino acids long. V trimming: 3 bases; J trimming: 6 bases; junction bases outside the gene matches: 5. In DNA, the CDR3 is TGTGCCAGCAGTTTGAGAGGGACAGGGGGCCCTGAAGCTTTCTTT. Translated, it gives CASSLRGTGGPEAFF.

The chain joins TRBV6-1 to TRBJ1-2; D is uncertain. Trimming removed 1 base from V and 0 bases from J, with 9 bases in between. Germline V gives CDR1 MNHNS, CDR2 SASEGT. This CDR3 region has 15 residues. The CDR3 spells CASSEDLLTNYGYTF. The CDR3 nucleotides read TGTGCCAGCAGTGAAGATTTGCTCACTAACTATGGCTACACCTTC.

The gene calls are TRBV27 and TRBJ1-3; no reliable D call. Trimming removed 3 bases from V and 4 bases from J, with 10 bases in between. The germline gives CDR1 MNHEY, CDR2 SMNVEV (reference sequence). The CDR3 spans 14 residues. The DNA of the CDR3 is TGTGCCAGCAGTTTCAGCCGGGGAGGAAACACCATATATTTT. Its protein product is CASSFSRGGNTIYF.

The chain is built from TRBV3-1 (or the pseudogene TRBV3-2) and TRBJ1-3; D may be TRBD1 (6 bases). Trimming removed 2 bases from V and 0 bases from J, with 11 bases in between. The CDR3 is 16 residues long. Germline CDR1 is LGHDT and CDR2 is YNNKEL (reference sequence). CDR3 loop: CASSQWGQSSGNTIYF. The CDR3 DNA is TGTGCCAGCAGCCAATGGGGGCAGAGCTCTGGAAACACCATATATTTT.

V usage is TRBV28 and J usage is TRBJ1-5; D is ambiguous. Trimming left V 4 bases short and J 2 bases short, with 15 bases between. The CDR3 loop spans 16 amino acids. Germline CDR1 and CDR2: MDHEN and SYDVKM. The chain's CDR3 is CASSSDTDFGNQPQHF. Written as DNA, the CDR3 is TGTGCCAGCAGTTCAGATACGGACTTCGGCAATCAGCCCCAGCATTTT.

With respect to this clone: No DNA is shown, since the ends of the CDR3 on it are uncertain; the CDR3 is the one TCRdb lists. The rearrangement uses TRBV27 and TRBJ1-1. In germline, CDR1 is MNHEY, CDR2 SMNVEV (reference sequence). With termini counted, the CDR3 has 13 amino acids. The CDR3 spells CASSFLENTEAFF.

The chain links TRBV29-1 to TRBJ1-1; perhaps TRBD1 as D (5 bases). Germline CDR1 and CDR2: SQVTM and ANQGSEA. V was trimmed by 7 bases and J by 11 bases, leaving 20 bases between them. This CDR3 has 12 residues. CDR3 sequence (DNA): TGCAGCGCCTCGGGGGGGAACTATATGGCTTTCTTT. Encoded protein: CSASGGNYMAFF.

The CDR3: CASSTRGGTADTQYF. Here the CDR3 DNA reads TGTGCCAGCAGTACCCGGGGGGGAACGGCAGATACGCAGTATTTT. The chain links TRBV9 to TRBJ2-3, with 8 positions matching TRBD2. Germline V gene sequence: CDR1 SGDLS, CDR2 YYNGEE. CDR3 length equals 15 residues. V was pared by 5 bases and J by 4 bases, with 9 bases of the junction left unmatched.

V and J are TRBV29-1 and TRBJ1-1, with D possibly TRBD1 on 5 matching bases. Looked up from germline, CDR1 is SQVTM and CDR2 is ANQGSEA. Trimming pared 8 bases from V and 4 bases from J, leaving 17 bases between. This CDR3 contains 13 residues. The CDR3 spells CSPHPPGGTEAFF. CDR3 bases: TGCAGCCCCCATCCGCCGGGGGGCACTGAAGCTTTCTTT.

The chain joins TRBV6-5 to TRBJ1-2; 8 nucleotides agree with TRBD1. The CDR3 consists of 14 residues. In germline, CDR1 is MNHEY, CDR2 SVGAGI. Unmatched junction bases numbered 7, after V lost 4 bases and J lost 6 bases. The CDR3 loop reads CASSSRGQGDGYTF. The CDR3 DNA is TGTGCCAGCAGTTCCCGCGGACAGGGTGATGGCTACACCTTC.